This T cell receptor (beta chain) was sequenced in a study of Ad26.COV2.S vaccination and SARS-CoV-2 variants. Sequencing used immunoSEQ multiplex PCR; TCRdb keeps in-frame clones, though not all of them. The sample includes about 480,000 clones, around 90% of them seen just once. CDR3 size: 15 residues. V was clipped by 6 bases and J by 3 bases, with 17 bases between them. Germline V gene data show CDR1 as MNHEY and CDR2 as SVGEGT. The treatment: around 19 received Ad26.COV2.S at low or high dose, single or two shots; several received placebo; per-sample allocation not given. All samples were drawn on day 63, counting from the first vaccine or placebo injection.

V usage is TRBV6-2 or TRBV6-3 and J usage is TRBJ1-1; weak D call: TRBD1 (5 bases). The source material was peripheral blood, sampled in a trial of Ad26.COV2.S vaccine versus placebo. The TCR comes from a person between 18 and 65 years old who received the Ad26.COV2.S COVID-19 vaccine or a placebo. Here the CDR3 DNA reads TGTGCCAGCAGCCGCTGGGGGGAGAAGGACACTGAAGCTTTCTTT. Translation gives CASSRWGEKDTEAFF.